This TCR beta chain appears in the sequencing data of a study of blood T cell repertoires in COVID-19. Seattle patients were enrolled while actively infected and followed longitudinally. The table came from immunoSEQ multiplex PCR; TCRdb's copy has only in-frame clones and leaves some out. The data show about 62,000 clones, with 80% to 90% seen just once and under 20% held by the top ten. The origin of this receptor is a woman aged 55-70 years with COVID-19, enrolled during active disease. The sequenced sample was peripheral blood.

Here the CDR3 DNA reads TGTGCCAGCAGCTTTCGGGACAGTCTCTACGAGCAGTACTTC. This sequence encodes CASSFRDSLYEQYF. V and J are TRBV7-9 and TRBJ2-7; 7 bases fit TRBD1. With 3 bases clipped from V and 3 bases from J, the junction kept 5 bases outside the gene matches. This CDR3 region has 14 residues. Germline lookup yields CDR1 SEHNR and CDR2 FQNEAQ (reference sequence).